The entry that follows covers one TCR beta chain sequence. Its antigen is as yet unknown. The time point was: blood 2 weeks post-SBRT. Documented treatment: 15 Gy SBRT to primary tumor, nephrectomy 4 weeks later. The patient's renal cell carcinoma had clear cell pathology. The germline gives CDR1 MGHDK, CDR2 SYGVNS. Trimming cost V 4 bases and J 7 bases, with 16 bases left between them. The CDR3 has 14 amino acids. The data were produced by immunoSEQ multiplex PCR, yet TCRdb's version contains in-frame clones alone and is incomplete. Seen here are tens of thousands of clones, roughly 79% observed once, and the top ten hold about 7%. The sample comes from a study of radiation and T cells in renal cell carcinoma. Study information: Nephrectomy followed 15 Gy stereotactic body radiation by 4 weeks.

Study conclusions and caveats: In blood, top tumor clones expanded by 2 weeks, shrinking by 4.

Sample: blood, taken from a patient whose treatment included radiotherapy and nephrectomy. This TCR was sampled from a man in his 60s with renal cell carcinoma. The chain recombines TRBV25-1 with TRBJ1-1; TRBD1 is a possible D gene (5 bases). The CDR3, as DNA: TGTGCCAGCAGTGCCCGCAGGGCCGATCTTGAAGCTTTCTTT. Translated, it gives CASSARRADLEAFF.